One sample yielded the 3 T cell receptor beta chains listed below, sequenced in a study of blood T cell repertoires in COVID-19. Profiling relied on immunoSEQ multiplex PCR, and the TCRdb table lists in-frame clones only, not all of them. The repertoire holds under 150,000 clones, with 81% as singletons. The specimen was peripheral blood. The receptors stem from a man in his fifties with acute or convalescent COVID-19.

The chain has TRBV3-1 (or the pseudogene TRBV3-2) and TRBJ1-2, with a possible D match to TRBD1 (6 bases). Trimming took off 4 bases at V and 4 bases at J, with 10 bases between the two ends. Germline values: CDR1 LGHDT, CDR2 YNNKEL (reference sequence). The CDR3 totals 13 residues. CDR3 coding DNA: TGTGCCAGCAGCCCAACAGGGTTCTATGGCTACACCTTC. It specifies CASSPTGFYGYTF.

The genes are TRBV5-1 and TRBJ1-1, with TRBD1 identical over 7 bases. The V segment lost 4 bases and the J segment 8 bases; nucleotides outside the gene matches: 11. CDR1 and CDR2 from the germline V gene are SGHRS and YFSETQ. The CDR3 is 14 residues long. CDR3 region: CASSPEGQSGEAFF. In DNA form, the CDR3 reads TGCGCCAGCAGCCCTGAGGGACAGTCCGGGGAAGCTTTCTTT.

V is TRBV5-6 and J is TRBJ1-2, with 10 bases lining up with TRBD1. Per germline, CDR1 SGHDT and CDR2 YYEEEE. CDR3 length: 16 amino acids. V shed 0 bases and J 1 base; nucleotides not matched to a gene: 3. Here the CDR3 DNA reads TGTGCCAGCAGCTTGGGACAGGGGGCCCTTAACTATGGCTACACCTTC. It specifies CASSLGQGALNYGYTF.